The sequence of this TCR beta chain was determined in a study of blood T cell repertoires in COVID-19. Authors' methods: For nucleated cells, counts were estimated from reference gene primer amplification. Profiling relied on immunoSEQ multiplex PCR, and the TCRdb table lists in-frame clones only, not all of them. The V and J calls and clone size are taken from that table; D and trimming were inferred from the DNA. The sample carries about 300,000 clones, under 90% recorded once. Germline values: CDR1 MNHEY, CDR2 SVGAGI. The CDR3 has 15 amino acids. V gave up 0 bases and J gave up 0 bases, with 6 bases separating them. Self-reported history from a screening survey and questionnaire set each donor's cohort. Two negative PCRs, clearance, or symptom resolution were required of recovered Cohort 3 donors.

This chain joins TRBV6-5 and TRBJ1-3, with a tentative D call TRBD1 (5 bases). Sequenced sample: PBMCs or T cells enriched from blood (not recorded which). This clonotype originated in a man under 40 who had recovered from COVID-19. The CDR3: CASSYSTASGNTIYF. The CDR3 coding sequence is TGTGCCAGCAGTTACTCGACAGCCTCTGGAAACACCATATATTTT.